These 29 T cell receptor beta chains were sequenced from one sample in a study of OX40 agonist ivuxolimab in advanced cancers. The method was immunoSEQ multiplex PCR; TCRdb's version includes in-frame clones alone and lacks a portion of them. The sample carries approximately 44,000 clones, approximately 80% recorded once. The sequenced sample was CD4+ or CD8+ T cells sorted from blood, obtained in a trial of the OX40 agonist ivuxolimab. The receptors come from an adult with an advanced solid tumor such as melanoma, head and neck, liver or kidney cancer.

The chain is built from TRBV5-1 and TRBJ2-4; tentatively, D is TRBD1 (6 bases). Trimming took 5 bases from V and 7 from J, leaving 16 bases between them. CDR1 SGHRS and CDR2 YFSETQ come from the germline V gene. This CDR3 has 14 residues. In nucleotides, the CDR3 is TGCGCCAGCAGTTATGGCGCAGGGGTGAACATTCAGTACTTC. Its translation is CASSYGAGVNIQYF.

The chain has TRBV6-6 and TRBJ1-3; D call uncertain. V lost 3 bases and J 9 bases, leaving 6 bases between the germline ends. CDR1 is MNHNY and CDR2 is SVGAGI in the germline V gene (reference sequence). The CDR3 contains 11 residues. Here the CDR3 reads CASSYRSTIYF. The CDR3 nucleotides are TGTGCCAGCAGTTATAGAAGCACCATATATTTT.

The chain recombines TRBV6-5 with TRBJ1-1; D might be TRBD1 (5 bases). Trimming took 0 bases from V and 4 from J, leaving 9 bases between them. The CDR3 sequence is 14 residues long. Germline values: CDR1 MNHEY, CDR2 SVGAGI. The CDR3 DNA reads TGTGCCAGCAGTTACTCGGCAGGGCGCACTGAAGCTTTCTTT. It yields the protein CASSYSAGRTEAFF.

The V and J genes are TRBV10-3 and TRBJ2-3, with 14 bases lining up with TRBD2. J lost 5 bases, V lost 6 bases, and 7 bases had no gene match. The CDR3 consists of 16 residues. Germline V gives CDR1 ENHRY, CDR2 SYGVKD. The chain's CDR3 is CAISRGTSGSGDTQYF. CDR3 sequence (DNA): TGTGCCATCAGCCGGGGGACTAGCGGGAGTGGAGATACGCAGTATTTT.

The chain has TRBV5-1 and TRBJ2-5, with 10 bases fitting TRBD1. Germline CDR1 and CDR2: SGHRS and YFSETQ. The CDR3 runs to 15 residues. Trimming cost V 4 bases and J 1 base; bases outside gene matches: 4. CDR3 coding DNA: TGCGCCAGCAGCCCTCGGACAGGGGGCCAAGAGACCCAGTACTTC. It encodes CASSPRTGGQETQYF.

V is TRBV5-4 and J is TRBJ1-2; perhaps TRBD1 as D (5 bases). V gave up 3 bases and J gave up 0 bases, with 12 bases separating them. The germline V gene has CDR1 SGHNT and CDR2 YYREEE (reference sequence). The CDR3 runs 15 residues. CDR3 region: CASSSRQRTNYGYTF. Written as DNA, the CDR3 is TGTGCCAGCAGCTCCCGACAGAGAACTAACTATGGCTACACCTTC. Supplemented by reference TRBV5-4 and TRBJ1-2, the full variable domain reads ETGVTQSPTHLIKTRGQQVTLRCSSQSGHNTVSWYQQALGQGPQFIFQYYREEENGRGNFPPRFSGLQFPNYSSELNVNALELDDSALYLCASSSRQRTNYGYTFGSGTRLTVV.

The genes are TRBV11-2 and TRBJ1-4; D ambiguous. Deletions cut 5 bases from V and 5 bases from J, with 6 bases between. The germline CDR1 and CDR2 sequences are SGHAT and FQNNGV. The length of the CDR3 is 12 residues. CDR3 residues: CASSGRNEKLFF. The CDR3 DNA sequence: TGTGCCAGCAGCGGTCGGAATGAAAAACTGTTTTTT.

Only one count was recorded for this clone. Other nucleotide sequences in the sample specify the same CDR3. The V and J genes are TRBV5-1 and TRBJ2-1; a possible D gene is TRBD2 (6 bases). The CDR3 sequence is 15 residues long. The germline V gene encodes CDR1 SGHRS and CDR2 YFSETQ. The V end was cut by 0 bases, the J end by 0 bases, with 7 bases between. CDR3 nucleotide sequence: TGCGCCAGCAGCTTGGTTAGCGGCTCCTACAATGAGCAGTTCTTC. Translated: CASSLVSGSYNEQFF.

This clone was seen a handful of times. V and J are TRBV5-1 and TRBJ2-6; D remains ambiguous. Germline V gene data show CDR1 as SGHRS and CDR2 as YFSETQ. The CDR3 is 16 residues long. The germline V and J ends were trimmed by 4 bases and 0 bases, with 11 bases remaining between them. CDR3 region: CASSPIINSGANVLTF. Here the CDR3 DNA reads TGCGCCAGCAGCCCAATTATAAACTCTGGGGCCAACGTCCTGACTTTC.

The genes are TRBV2 and TRBJ2-4; tentative D call: TRBD1 (6 bases). Per germline, CDR1 SNHLY and CDR2 FYNNEI. This CDR3 has 19 amino acids. Trimming took 5 bases from V and 2 from J, leaving 25 bases between them. DNA of the CDR3: TGTGCCAGCAGTCTCTACTATCCAGGGGATGGGGGTCCCAAAAACATTCAGTACTTC. Translation gives CASSLYYPGDGGPKNIQYF.

A single count supports this clone. V gene TRBV6-5 combines with J gene TRBJ1-4; D gene ambiguous. Per germline, CDR1 MNHEY and CDR2 SVGAGI. V lost 0 bases to trimming and J lost 8 bases, with 10 bases between them. The CDR3 consists of 14 residues. This CDR3 reads CASSYSFGGEKLFF. In DNA form, the CDR3 reads TGTGCCAGCAGTTACTCATTCGGAGGCGAAAAACTGTTTTTT.

This chain uses TRBV9 with TRBJ2-3; 11 bases align to TRBD2. This CDR3 region has 17 residues. Trimming removed 3 bases from V and 5 bases from J; junction bases left unmatched: 11. Germline CDR1 SGDLS, CDR2 YYNGEE. CDR3 amino acids: CASSARGSGRALDTQYF. As DNA, the CDR3 is TGTGCCAGCAGCGCCCGGGGTAGCGGGAGGGCTCTAGATACGCAGTATTTT.

The chain carries TRBV29-1 and TRBJ2-1; D is unresolved. The germline gives CDR1 SQVTM, CDR2 ANQGSEA. V was trimmed by 3 bases and J by 7 bases, leaving 16 bases between them. The CDR3 contains 14 residues. The CDR3 DNA is TGCAGCGTTGATGGGATTTGGGGATCGAATGAGCAGTTCTTC. Translating it yields CSVDGIWGSNEQFF.

This clone is labeled medium-sized. The sample has other DNA sequences that encode this CDR3 too. The chain joins TRBV2 to TRBJ2-7, with D possibly matching TRBD1 (5 bases). The V gene lost 7 bases and the J gene lost 6 bases, with 19 bases spanning the gap. The CDR3 runs to 14 residues. Germline V lookup: CDR1 SNHLY, CDR2 FYNNEI. CDR3 nucleotide sequence: TGTGCCAGCAACCCGCTGGCAGGGCCTGGCGAGCAGTACTTC. Translated, it gives CASNPLAGPGEQYF.

The chain has TRBV5-1 and TRBJ1-2, with TRBD1 identical over 9 bases. The CDR3 runs 18 residues. V shed 0 bases, J shed 4 bases, and the junction held 13 bases outside the gene matches. Germline CDR1 SGHRS, CDR2 YFSETQ. The chain's CDR3 is CASSLGGTGSAIGYGYTF. The CDR3 DNA reads TGCGCCAGCAGCTTGGGAGGGACAGGGAGTGCTATCGGCTATGGCTACACCTTC.

This clone was recorded only once. The chain links TRBV30 to TRBJ2-2; no firm D call. The CDR3 length is 13 residues. The germline V and J ends were trimmed by 3 bases and 2 bases, with 7 bases remaining between them. In germline, CDR1 is GTSNPN, CDR2 SVGIG (reference sequence). The CDR3 protein is CAWRRRNTGELFF. The DNA of the CDR3 is TGTGCCTGGAGGAGGCGAAACACCGGGGAGCTGTTTTTT.

This clone was observed a few times. The chain combines TRBV7-9 with TRBJ1-2; weak D call: TRBD1 (6 bases). This CDR3 contains 16 residues. CDR1 is SEHNR and CDR2 is FQNEAQ in the germline V gene (reference sequence). The germline V and J ends were trimmed by 1 base and 6 bases, with 18 bases remaining between them. CDR3 loop: CASSLGEAGAHHGYTF. The CDR3, as DNA: TGTGCCAGCAGCTTAGGAGAAGCAGGGGCGCATCATGGCTACACCTTC.

The chain employs TRBV28 and TRBJ2-1; TRBD2 matches 9 bases. The V gene's germline CDR1 is MDHEN and CDR2 SYDVKM. With 1 base clipped from V and 2 bases from J, the junction kept 3 bases outside the gene matches. The CDR3 extends over 16 amino acids. CDR3 region: CASSLFSGRPYNEQFF. The CDR3 DNA is TGTGCCAGCAGTTTATTTAGCGGGAGACCCTACAATGAGCAGTTCTTC.

The chain employs TRBV2 and TRBJ1-5, with a tentative D call TRBD1 (6 bases). V was trimmed by 8 bases and J by 6 bases, leaving 17 bases between them. The CDR3 loop spans 14 amino acids. Looked up from germline, CDR1 is SNHLY and CDR2 is FYNNEI. The CDR3 sequence: CASRNGTGTQPQHF. Written as DNA, the CDR3 is TGTGCCAGCCGAAATGGAACAGGGACTCAGCCCCAGCATTTT.

This clone is a singleton in its sample. The chain carries TRBV28 and TRBJ1-1, with a tentative D call TRBD1 (5 bases). CDR1 MDHEN and CDR2 SYDVKM come from the germline V gene. There are 13 residues in the CDR3. Trimming cost V 7 bases and J 5 bases, with 14 bases left between them. The CDR3 region is CASKPAGGTEAFF. The CDR3 nucleotides read TGTGCCAGCAAACCGGCCGGGGGTACTGAAGCTTTCTTT.

The chain uses TRBV5-1 and TRBJ2-3; 7 bases are shared with TRBD2. The CDR3 has 14 residues. CDR1 and CDR2 (germline): SGHRS, YFSETQ. Losses at the gene ends were 2 bases for V and 4 bases for J; bases not matched to a gene: 4. The CDR3 is CASSFLADADTQYF. CDR3 sequence (DNA): TGCGCCAGCAGCTTTCTAGCGGACGCAGATACGCAGTATTTT. Variable domain in full (rest from reference TRBV5-1 and TRBJ2-3): KAGVTQTPRYLIKTRGQQVTLSCSPISGHRSVSWYQQTPGQGLQFLFEYFSETQRNKGNFPGRFSGRQFSNSRSEMNVSTLELGDSALYLCASSFLADADTQYFGPGTRLTVL.

This chain joins TRBV6-5 and TRBJ2-5; the D is unclear. The CDR3 runs 11 residues. Germline loops: CDR1 MNHEY, CDR2 SVGAGI. Trimming took off 7 bases at V and 2 bases at J, with 5 bases between the two ends. Written as DNA, the CDR3 is TGTGCCAGCACGGCGCAAGAGACCCAGTACTTC. Residues: CASTAQETQYF.

This clone was seen only a few times. The chain links TRBV5-6 to TRBJ2-3; no clear D. V was shortened by 4 bases and J by 1 base, with 1 base between the two germline ends. The CDR3 extends over 11 amino acids. Germline CDR1 is SGHDT and CDR2 is YYEEEE. The DNA for the CDR3 is TGTGCCAGCAGCCGCACAGATACGCAGTATTTT. It specifies CASSRTDTQYF.

The CDR3 nucleotides read TGTGCCAGCAGCTTGGATGTCGGCGGCGGGAGGGCGTACGAGCAGTACTTC. Amino acid sequence: CASSLDVGGGRAYEQYF. The V gene is TRBV5-8, the J gene TRBJ2-7; TRBD2 matches at 9 bases. CDR1 SGHTS and CDR2 YDEGEE come from the germline V gene. J gave up 4 bases and V 0 bases, and 11 bases lay outside the gene matches. There are 17 residues in the CDR3.

The count of this clone is one. This rearrangement joins TRBV2 to TRBJ2-7, with 9 nucleotides matching TRBD2. Germline lookup yields CDR1 SNHLY and CDR2 FYNNEI. The CDR3 length is 15 residues. The trim removed 7 bases at V and 0 bases at J, leaving 7 bases unmatched. CDR3 DNA sequence: TGTGCCAGCAAAGGGCTAGCGGGGAGCTCCTACGAGCAGTACTTC. This codes for CASKGLAGSSYEQYF.

V and J are TRBV5-4 and TRBJ1-6; D possibly corresponds to TRBD1 (6 bases). The V and J ends lost 4 bases and 10 bases respectively, with 15 bases between them. The CDR3 consists of 14 residues. CDR1 and CDR2 from the germline V gene are SGHNT and YYREEE (reference sequence). CDR3 sequence (DNA): TGTGCCAGCAGCCGGGAACAGGGCAACTCACCCCTCCACTTT. It translates to CASSREQGNSPLHF.

The chain couples TRBV7-9 to TRBJ1-2; D is ambiguous. There are 13 residues in the CDR3. V lost 1 base and J lost 5, with 8 bases in between. Germline loops: CDR1 SEHNR, CDR2 FQNEAQ (reference sequence). The CDR3, as DNA: TGTGCCAGCAGCTTAGTTTGGCCATATGGCTACACCTTC. This sequence encodes CASSLVWPYGYTF.

The chain is built from TRBV5-4 and TRBJ2-5; 7 nucleotides align to TRBD2. Per the germline V gene, CDR1 is SGHNT and CDR2 is YYREEE (reference sequence). This CDR3 spans 16 amino acids. The V segment lost 0 bases and the J segment 2 bases; nucleotides outside the gene matches: 7. The CDR3 protein is CASSLARGSKQETQYF. CDR3 nucleotides: TGTGCCAGCAGCTTGGCCCGCGGGAGTAAACAAGAGACCCAGTACTTC.

This chain links TRBV4-1 with TRBJ2-7, with a possible D match to TRBD2 (6 bases). The CDR3 contains 15 residues. Germline V CDR1 and CDR2: MGHRA, YSYEKL. V was shortened by 1 base and J by 4 bases, with 14 bases between the two germline ends. CDR3 bases: TGCGCCAGCAGCCAAGGACCGGTAGCGGCGTACGAGCAGTACTTC. Translation gives CASSQGPVAAYEQYF.